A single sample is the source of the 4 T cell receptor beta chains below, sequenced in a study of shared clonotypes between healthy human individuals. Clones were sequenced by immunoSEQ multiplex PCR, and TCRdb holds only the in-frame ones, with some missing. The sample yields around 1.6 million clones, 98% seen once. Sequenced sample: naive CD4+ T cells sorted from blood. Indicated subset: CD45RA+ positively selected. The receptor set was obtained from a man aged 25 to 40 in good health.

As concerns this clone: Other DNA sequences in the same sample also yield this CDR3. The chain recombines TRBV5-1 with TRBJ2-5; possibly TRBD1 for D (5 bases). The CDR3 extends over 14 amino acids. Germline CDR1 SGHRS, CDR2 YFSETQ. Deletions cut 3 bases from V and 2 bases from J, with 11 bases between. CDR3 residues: CASSSQGSQETQYF. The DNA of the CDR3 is TGCGCCAGCAGCTCGCAGGGATCTCAAGAGACCCAGTACTTC. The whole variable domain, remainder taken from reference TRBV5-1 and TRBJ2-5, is KAGVTQTPRYLIKTRGQQVTLSCSPISGHRSVSWYQQTPGQGLQFLFEYFSETQRNKGNFPGRFSGRQFSNSRSEMNVSTLELGDSALYLCASSSQGSQETQYFGPGTRLLVL.

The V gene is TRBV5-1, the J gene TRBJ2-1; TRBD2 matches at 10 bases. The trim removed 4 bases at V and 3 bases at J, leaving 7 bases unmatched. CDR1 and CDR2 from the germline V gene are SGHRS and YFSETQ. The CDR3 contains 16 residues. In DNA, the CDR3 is TGCGCCAGCAGCCCAAGGACTAGCGGAGACTACAATGAGCAGTTCTTC. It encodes CASSPRTSGDYNEQFF.

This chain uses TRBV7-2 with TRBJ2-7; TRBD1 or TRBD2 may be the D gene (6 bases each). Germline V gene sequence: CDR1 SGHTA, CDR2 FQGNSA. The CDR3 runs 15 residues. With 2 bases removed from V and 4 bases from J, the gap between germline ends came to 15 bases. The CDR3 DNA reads TGTGCCAGCAGCTTATGGGGGGCGTCTCGATACGAGCAGTACTTC. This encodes CASSLWGASRYEQYF. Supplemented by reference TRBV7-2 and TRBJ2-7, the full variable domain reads GAGVSQSPSNKVTEKGKDVELRCDPISGHTALYWYRQSLGQGLEFLIYFQGNSAPDKSGLPSDRFSAERTGGSVSTLTIQRTQQEDSAVYLCASSLWGASRYEQYFGPGTRLTVT.

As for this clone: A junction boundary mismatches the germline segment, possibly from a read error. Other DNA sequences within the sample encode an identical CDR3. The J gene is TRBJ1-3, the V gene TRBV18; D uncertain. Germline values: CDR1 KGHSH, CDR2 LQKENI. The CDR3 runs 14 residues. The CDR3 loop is CASSPQISGNTIYF. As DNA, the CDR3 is TGTGCCAGCTCCCCACAGATCTCTGGAAACACCATATATTTT. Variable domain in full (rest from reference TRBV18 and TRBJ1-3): NAGVMQNPRHLVRRRGQEARLRCSPMKGHSHVYWYRQLPEEGLKFMVYLQKENIIDESGMPKERFSAEFPKEGPSILRIQQVVRGDSAAYFCASSPQISGNTIYFGEGSWLTVV.